The 32 T cell receptor beta chains given below trace back to one sample, sequenced in a study of T cells after yellow fever vaccination. Each CDR3 protein is one row after TCRdb ran MiXCR on the 5' RACE reads. The data show 450,000 to 550,000 distinct CDR3 sequences, roughly a fifth seen once. The sequenced sample was PBMCs, obtained 15 days after the yellow fever booster vaccination. These receptors all stem from a man aged 25-45 years who received the YFV17D yellow fever vaccine.

Only a few counts were recorded for this clonotype. The chain's CDR3 is CSVVPGLASYEQYF. CDR3 nucleotides: TGCAGCGTTGTTCCCGGACTAGCCTCCTACGAGCAGTACTTC. The gene calls are TRBV29-1 and TRBJ2-7; 8 nucleotides align to TRBD2. This CDR3 has 14 amino acids. Trimming took 4 bases from V and 0 from J; bases not matched to a gene: 5. Germline V lookup: CDR1 SQVTM, CDR2 ANQGSEA.

This sequence joins TRBV20-1 and TRBJ1-5; weak D call: TRBD1 (6 bases). This CDR3 spans 12 amino acids. CDR1 is DFQATT and CDR2 is SNEGSKA in the germline V gene (reference sequence). V was cut by 3 bases and J by 4 bases, with 7 bases left in between. The CDR3 bases are TGCAGTGCTAGCGGACAGAATCAGCCCCAGCATTTT. Its protein product is CSASGQNQPQHF.

The chain combines TRBV7-2 with TRBJ2-1; 7 bases agree with TRBD2. The V segment lost 6 bases and the J segment 2 bases; nucleotides outside the gene matches: 7. This CDR3 region has 15 residues. Per germline, CDR1 SGHTA and CDR2 FQGNSA. The CDR3 sequence is CASSPRTRTYNEQFF. The CDR3 nucleotides are TGTGCCAGCAGTCCACGGACTAGAACCTACAATGAGCAGTTCTTC. The full variable domain, with the rest looked up from reference TRBV7-2 and TRBJ2-1, is GAGVSQSPSNKVTEKGKDVELRCDPISGHTALYWYRQSLGQGLEFLIYFQGNSAPDKSGLPSDRFSAERTGGSVSTLTIQRTQQEDSAVYLCASSPRTRTYNEQFFGPGTRLTVL.

The chain carries TRBV2 and TRBJ2-1; 12 bases are a match to TRBD2. V shed 3 bases and J 7 bases; nucleotides not matched to a gene: 16. CDR1 is SNHLY, CDR2 FYNNEI, per germline. The CDR3 is 19 residues long. CDR3 in amino acids: CASSDPRGRLAGAENEQFF. DNA of the CDR3: TGTGCCAGCAGTGACCCCCGGGGTCGACTAGCGGGAGCCGAGAATGAGCAGTTCTTC.

V gene TRBV5-1 combines with J gene TRBJ2-2; D possibly corresponds to TRBD2 (5 bases). This CDR3 comprises 16 residues. Germline loops: CDR1 SGHRS, CDR2 YFSETQ. The germline V and J ends were trimmed by 7 bases and 5 bases, with 21 bases remaining between them. The CDR3 loop is CASHEMTGKATGELFF. CDR3 DNA sequence: TGCGCCAGCCACGAGATGACCGGGAAGGCTACCGGGGAGCTGTTTTTT.

This clonotype has only a few counts. The chain recombines TRBV15 with TRBJ2-1; D may be TRBD1 (6 bases). The CDR3 extends over 13 amino acids. CDR1 and CDR2 (germline): LNHNV, YYDKDF (reference sequence). V lost 1 base to trimming and J lost 7 bases, with 8 bases between them. CDR3 protein: CATSRARGNEQFF. The CDR3 DNA is TGTGCCACCAGCAGAGCCAGGGGAAATGAGCAGTTCTTC.

The chain uses TRBV28 and TRBJ1-4; 8 nucleotides match TRBD1. Germline V CDR1 and CDR2: MDHEN, SYDVKM. The CDR3 has 14 amino acids. Trimming cost V 2 bases and J 8 bases; bases outside gene matches: 4. CDR3 bases: TGTGCCAGCAGTTTAAGACAGGGGAGGGAAAAACTGTTTTTT. Protein: CASSLRQGREKLFF. Drawing the rest from reference TRBV28 and TRBJ1-4, the complete variable domain is DVKVTQSSRYLVKRTGEKVFLECVQDMDHENMFWYRQDPGLGLRLIYFSYDVKMKEKGDIPEGYSVSREKKERFSLILESASTNQTSMYLCASSLRQGREKLFFGSGTQLSVL.

The chain recombines TRBV28 with TRBJ2-5; 8 positions agree with TRBD1. The germline V gene encodes CDR1 MDHEN and CDR2 SYDVKM. This CDR3 has 15 residues. The junction had 10 bases not matched to a gene; V was cut back by 5 bases and J by 5 bases. Here the CDR3 reads CASSASGQGLETQYF. The DNA for the CDR3 is TGTGCCAGCAGTGCCTCCGGACAGGGCCTTGAGACCCAGTACTTC.

This chain links TRBV4-3 with TRBJ1-1; D remains ambiguous. This CDR3 is built from 15 residues. Trimming pared 1 base from V and 3 bases from J, leaving 12 bases between. In germline, CDR1 is LGHNA, CDR2 YSLEER. Written as DNA, the CDR3 is TGCGCCAGCAGCCAAGGCCTCCAGAGGGACACTGAAGCTTTCTTT. It yields the protein CASSQGLQRDTEAFF.

The chain employs TRBV7-8 and TRBJ2-1; 13 bases match TRBD2. The CDR3 covers 16 residues. The germline V gene encodes CDR1 SGHVS and CDR2 FQNEAQ. The V segment lost 3 bases and the J segment 6 bases; nucleotides outside the gene matches: 5. CDR3 sequence: CASSFGRLAGGNEQFF. CDR3 coding DNA: TGTGCCAGCAGCTTTGGAAGACTAGCGGGAGGCAATGAGCAGTTCTTC.

This clonotype was observed many times. This sequence joins TRBV3-1 and TRBJ2-7; unclear D gene. V was clipped by 1 base and J by 0 bases, with 1 base between them. The length of the CDR3 is 12 residues. Germline V gives CDR1 LGHDT, CDR2 YNNKEL (reference sequence). In nucleotides, the CDR3 is TGTGCCAGCAGCCAAGTCTCCTACGAGCAGTACTTC. Translation gives CASSQVSYEQYF.

This sequence joins TRBV6-2 or TRBV6-3 and TRBJ1-1, with 7 positions matching TRBD1. J lost 2 bases, V lost 6 bases, and 12 bases had no gene match. CDR1 and CDR2 from the germline V gene are MNHEY and SVGEGT. The CDR3 extends over 16 amino acids. The CDR3 coding sequence is TGTGCCAGCAGATTTCAAGCCGGGACAGTCAACACTGAAGCTTTCTTT. The encoded protein is CASRFQAGTVNTEAFF.

The chain links TRBV15 to TRBJ2-5, with D unclear. Germline V gives CDR1 LNHNV, CDR2 YYDKDF (reference sequence). Deletions cut 4 bases from V and 3 bases from J, with 9 bases between. The CDR3 is 13 residues long. DNA of the CDR3: TGTGCCACCAGCACAGACACCAAAGAGACCCAGTACTTC. It codes for CATSTDTKETQYF.

The chain uses TRBV20-1 and TRBJ1-1, with D uncertain. Germline CDR1 is DFQATT and CDR2 is SNEGSKA (reference sequence). V shed 4 bases and J shed 10 bases, with 16 bases lying between them. The CDR3 loop spans 12 amino acids. CDR3 coding DNA: TGCAGTGCTACCGACGGGAGGGAGAGAGCTTTCTTT. Its protein product is CSATDGRERAFF.

This clonotype was detected only a few times. V usage is TRBV14 and J usage is TRBJ2-1, with D perhaps matching TRBD2 (5 bases). This CDR3 contains 14 residues. Trimming pared 7 bases from V and 3 bases from J, leaving 13 bases between. CDR1 SGHDN and CDR2 FVKESK come from the germline V gene. The CDR3, as DNA: TGTGCCAGCACCCCCGGGATCCTCTACAATGAGCAGTTCTTC. This gives the protein CASTPGILYNEQFF.

The V gene is TRBV10-3, the J gene TRBJ2-7; TRBD1 aligns across 7 bases. This CDR3 has 14 residues. Germline CDR1 reads ENHRY; CDR2 reads SYGVKD. The V and J ends lost 6 bases and 0 bases, in that order; junction bases with no gene match: 5. The CDR3 sequence is CAISLTGSSYEQYF. CDR3 nucleotide sequence: TGTGCCATCAGCCTGACAGGGAGCTCCTACGAGCAGTACTTC.

This clonotype was observed a few times. V usage is TRBV12-3 or TRBV12-4 and J usage is TRBJ2-1, with 7 positions matching TRBD2. The length of the CDR3 is 14 residues. The J segment lost 8 bases and the V segment lost 7 bases, leaving 11 bases of the junction unmatched. CDR3 region: CASTLGGGPDEQFF. CDR3 in DNA: TGTGCCAGCACTCTGGGGGGAGGGCCGGATGAGCAGTTCTTC.

The chain combines TRBV12-3 or TRBV12-4 with TRBJ2-1; the D gene is possibly TRBD2 (6 bases). The CDR3 is 16 amino acids. With 6 bases removed from V and 7 bases from J, the gap between germline ends came to 22 bases. The CDR3 DNA reads TGTGCCAGCAGCCATAATCCGGGACTCTCTACGAATGAGCAGTTCTTC. It encodes CASSHNPGLSTNEQFF.

This chain uses TRBV5-1 with TRBJ2-3; either TRBD1 or TRBD2 may supply D (6 bases each). The CDR3 consists of 15 residues. V gave up 4 bases and J gave up 2 bases, with 14 bases separating them. Germline CDR1 reads SGHRS; CDR2 reads YFSETQ. The CDR3 loop reads CASSLEGGFTDTQYF. The CDR3 region has the DNA TGCGCCAGCAGCCTTGAGGGGGGTTTCACAGATACGCAGTATTTT. The complete variable domain, with remaining parts taken from reference TRBV5-1 and TRBJ2-3, reads KAGVTQTPRYLIKTRGQQVTLSCSPISGHRSVSWYQQTPGQGLQFLFEYFSETQRNKGNFPGRFSGRQFSNSRSEMNVSTLELGDSALYLCASSLEGGFTDTQYFGPGTRLTVL.

This chain joins TRBV18 and TRBJ2-1, with D unresolved. Germline V lookup: CDR1 KGHSH, CDR2 LQKENI. The CDR3 has 12 residues. V shed 2 bases and J shed 10 bases, with 9 bases lying between them. The CDR3: CASSPSSTEQFF. CDR3 nucleotide sequence: TGTGCCAGCTCACCATCTTCGACGGAGCAGTTCTTC.

The genes are TRBV4-3 and TRBJ2-5; 9 positions agree with TRBD2. CDR1 is LGHNA and CDR2 is YSLEER in the germline V gene. Trimming cost V 3 bases and J 5 bases; bases outside gene matches: 10. The CDR3 is made up of 16 amino acids. The DNA for the CDR3 is TGCGCCAGCAGCCATGGGCGCGGGAGGGCGGCGGAGACCCAGTACTTC. Residues: CASSHGRGRAAETQYF.

This chain connects TRBV15 to TRBJ2-3; no definite D call. The CDR3 spans 15 residues. Trimming shortened V by 5 bases and J by 2 bases, and 14 bases separated the two germline ends. CDR1 is LNHNV, CDR2 YYDKDF, per germline (reference sequence). CDR3 sequence: CATSGRTAYTDTQYF. The CDR3 nucleotides are TGTGCCACCAGCGGCAGAACAGCGTACACAGATACGCAGTATTTT.

This clonotype has ten or more counts. V is TRBV7-3 and J is TRBJ1-1; D gene unclear. The V gene lost 1 base and the J gene lost 1 base, with 4 bases spanning the gap. Germline CDR1 and CDR2: SGHTA and FQGTGA. This CDR3 is built from 13 residues. This CDR3 is CASSLNTNTEAFF. Here the CDR3 DNA reads TGTGCCAGCAGCTTAAACACGAACACTGAAGCTTTCTTT.

This clonotype was detected a few times. The chain combines TRBV20-1 with TRBJ1-1; a possible D gene is TRBD1 (5 bases). The V gene's germline CDR1 is DFQATT and CDR2 SNEGSKA (reference sequence). Trimming shortened V by 6 bases and J by 2 bases, and 19 bases separated the two germline ends. This CDR3 has 15 residues. The CDR3 reads CSALARGATNTEAFF. CDR3 nucleotides: TGCAGTGCGCTTGCTCGTGGGGCCACCAACACTGAAGCTTTCTTT.

Many counts were recorded for this clonotype. CDR3 in DNA: TGTGCCAGCAGTTTACAAGGACAGTTGAACACTGAAGCTTTCTTT. It translates to CASSLQGQLNTEAFF. This chain connects TRBV27 to TRBJ1-1; maybe TRBD1 (6 bases). Germline V lookup: CDR1 MNHEY, CDR2 SMNVEV (reference sequence). The CDR3 is 15 residues long. Trimming pared 2 bases from V and 0 bases from J, leaving 10 bases between.

This clonotype appeared a few times. The chain is built from TRBV6-2 or TRBV6-3 and TRBJ2-3; tentatively, D is TRBD1 or TRBD2 (5 bases each). V lost 4 bases and J lost 6, with 20 bases in between. Per germline, CDR1 MNHEY and CDR2 SVGEGT. The CDR3 covers 16 residues. CDR3 sequence: CASSWVRGRVHDTQYF. The CDR3, as DNA: TGTGCCAGCAGTTGGGTGAGGGGTCGGGTCCACGATACGCAGTATTTT.

In this sample, this clonotype turned up a few times. This sequence joins TRBV29-1 and TRBJ2-6; 12 positions agree with TRBD1. Trimming cost V 5 bases and J 1 base; bases outside gene matches: 9. This CDR3 comprises 18 residues. Germline V gene sequence: CDR1 SQVTM, CDR2 ANQGSEA. The CDR3 region has the DNA TGCAGCGTTCAAAACCCGGGACAGGGGGCTTCTGGGGCCAACGTCCTGACTTTC. It translates to CSVQNPGQGASGANVLTF. Full variable domain (rest looked up from reference TRBV29-1 and TRBJ2-6): SAVISQKPSRDICQRGTSLTIQCQVDSQVTMMFWYRQQPGQSLTLIATANQGSEATYESGFVIDKFPISRPNLTFSTLTVSNMSPEDSSIYLCSVQNPGQGASGANVLTFGAGSRLTVL.

The genes are TRBV7-2 and TRBJ2-7; 8 nucleotides agree with TRBD1. Per germline, CDR1 SGHTA and CDR2 FQGNSA. J lost 1 base, V lost 3 bases, and 5 bases had no gene match. The CDR3 extends over 15 amino acids. In nucleotides, the CDR3 is TGTGCCAGCAGCTTCCAACGGACAGGGTCCTACGAGCAGTACTTC. Protein: CASSFQRTGSYEQYF.

This chain links TRBV6-1 with TRBJ1-4; no firm D call. The length of the CDR3 is 15 residues. V was clipped by 5 bases and J by 0 bases, with 10 bases between them. Germline V gene sequence: CDR1 MNHNS, CDR2 SASEGT. The CDR3 loop is CASSPLPTTNEKLFF. CDR3 DNA: TGTGCCAGCAGTCCCCTACCGACAACTAATGAAAAACTGTTTTTT.

This clonotype showed up just a few times. V is TRBV12-3 or TRBV12-4 and J is TRBJ2-2, with TRBD2 matching 7 bases. The CDR3 sequence is 14 residues long. V lost 7 bases to trimming and J lost 4 bases; unmatched junction nucleotides: 6. The CDR3: CASNPAGTTGELFF. CDR3 coding DNA: TGTGCCAGCAATCCAGCGGGAACCACCGGGGAGCTGTTTTTT.

The genes are TRBV6-2 or TRBV6-3 and TRBJ2-7; D possibly corresponds to TRBD2 (6 bases). This CDR3 has 14 residues. With 2 bases removed from V and 5 bases from J, the gap between germline ends came to 13 bases. The V gene's germline CDR1 is MNHEY and CDR2 SVGEGT. In nucleotides, the CDR3 is TGTGCCAGCAGTTACAGTTGGAGGGGACACGAGCAGTACTTC. Protein product: CASSYSWRGHEQYF.

This clonotype was recorded a few times. The V gene is TRBV14, the J gene TRBJ2-3; D gene ambiguous. V lost 10 bases to trimming and J lost 1 base, with 6 bases between them. The CDR3 covers 11 residues. Germline V CDR1 and CDR2: SGHDN, FVKESK. The CDR3 DNA reads as TGTGCCACGGCCGGCACAGATACGCAGTATTTT. Amino acids: CATAGTDTQYF.